Here is one TCR beta chain with its context. CDR1 WNHNN and CDR2 SYGVQD come from the germline V gene (reference sequence). This CDR3 is built from 16 residues. Losses at the gene ends were 2 bases for V and 5 bases for J; bases not matched to a gene: 6. The CDR3 regions of TCR beta were amplified from RNA transcripts. The HTBI primer set was used in a first-round RT-PCR of the TCR CDR3. TCRdb recomputed calls from the multiplex PCR reads with MiXCR, one row per CDR3 protein. This table has about 700,000 distinct CDR3 sequences, 45% appearing once. The sample is drawn from a study of T cells in Graves' hyperthyroidism and ophthalmopathy.

The sequence was obtained from an adult man with Graves' disease, either hyperthyroidism or ophthalmopathy (not recorded which). This chain joins TRBV10-1 and TRBJ2-2, with TRBD1 matching 9 bases. Source material: peripheral blood or thyroid tissue (not recorded which). The CDR3: CASSETGTGLTGELFF. In DNA form, the CDR3 reads TGCGCCAGCAGTGAGACCGGGACAGGGTTGACCGGGGAGCTGTTTTTT.